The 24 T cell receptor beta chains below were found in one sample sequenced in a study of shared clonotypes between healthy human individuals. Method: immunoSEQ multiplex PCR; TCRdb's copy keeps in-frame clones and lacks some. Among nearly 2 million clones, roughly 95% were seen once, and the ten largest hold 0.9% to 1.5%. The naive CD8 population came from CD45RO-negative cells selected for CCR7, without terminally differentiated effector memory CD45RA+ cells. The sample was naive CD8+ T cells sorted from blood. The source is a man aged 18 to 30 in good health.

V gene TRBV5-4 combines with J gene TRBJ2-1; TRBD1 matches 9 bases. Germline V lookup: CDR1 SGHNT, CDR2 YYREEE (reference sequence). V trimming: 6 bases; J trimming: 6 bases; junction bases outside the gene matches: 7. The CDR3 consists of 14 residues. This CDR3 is CASIPDRGGNEQFF. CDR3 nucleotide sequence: TGTGCCAGCATCCCGGACAGGGGAGGCAATGAGCAGTTCTTC.

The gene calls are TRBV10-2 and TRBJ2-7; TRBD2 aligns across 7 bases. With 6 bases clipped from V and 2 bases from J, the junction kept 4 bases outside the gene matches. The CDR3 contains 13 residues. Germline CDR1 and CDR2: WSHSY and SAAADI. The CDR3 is CASRGDYPYEQYF. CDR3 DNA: TGCGCCAGCAGGGGGGACTATCCCTACGAGCAGTACTTC.

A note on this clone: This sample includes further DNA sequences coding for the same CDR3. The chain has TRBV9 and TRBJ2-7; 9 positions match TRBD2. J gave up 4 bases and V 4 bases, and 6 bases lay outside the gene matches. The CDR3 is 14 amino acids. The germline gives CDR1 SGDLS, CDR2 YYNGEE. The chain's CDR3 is CASSPGGGGYEQYF. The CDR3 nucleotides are TGTGCCAGCAGCCCTGGCGGGGGGGGTTACGAGCAGTACTTC.

The CDR3 nucleotides are TGCGCCAGCAGACCGGGACAGGATAATTCACCCCTCCACTTT. It yields the protein CASRPGQDNSPLHF. This chain connects TRBV5-1 to TRBJ1-6, with 8 bases that match TRBD1. Germline V gene lookup returns CDR1 SGHRS and CDR2 YFSETQ. The CDR3 has 14 residues. The junction had 3 bases not matched to a gene; V was cut back by 5 bases and J by 5 bases.

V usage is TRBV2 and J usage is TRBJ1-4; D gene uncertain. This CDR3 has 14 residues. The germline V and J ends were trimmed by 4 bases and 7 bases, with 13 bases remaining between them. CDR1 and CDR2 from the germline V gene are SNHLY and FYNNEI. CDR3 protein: CASSGLGLSEKLFF. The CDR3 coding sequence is TGTGCCAGCAGTGGATTGGGGTTGAGTGAAAAACTGTTTTTT. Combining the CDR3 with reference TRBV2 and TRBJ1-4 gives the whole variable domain EPEVTQTPSHQVTQMGQEVILRCVPISNHLYFYWYRQILGQKVEFLVSFYNNEISEKSEIFDDQFSVERPDGSNFTLKIRSTKLEDSAMYFCASSGLGLSEKLFFGSGTQLSVL.

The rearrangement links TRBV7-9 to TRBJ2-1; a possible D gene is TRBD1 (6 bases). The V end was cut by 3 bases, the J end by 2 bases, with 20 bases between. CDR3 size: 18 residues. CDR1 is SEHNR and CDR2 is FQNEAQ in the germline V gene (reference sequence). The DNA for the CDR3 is TGTGCCAGCAGCTTCTTTACAGGGTCCTGGGGAACCTACAATGAGCAGTTCTTC. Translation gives CASSFFTGSWGTYNEQFF.

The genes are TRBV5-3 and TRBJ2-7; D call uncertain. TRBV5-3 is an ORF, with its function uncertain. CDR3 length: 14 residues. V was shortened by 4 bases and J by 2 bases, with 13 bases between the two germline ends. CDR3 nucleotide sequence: TGTGCCAGAAGCCTGCTCCTGGTGACCTACGAGCAGTACTTC. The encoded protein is CARSLLLVTYEQYF.

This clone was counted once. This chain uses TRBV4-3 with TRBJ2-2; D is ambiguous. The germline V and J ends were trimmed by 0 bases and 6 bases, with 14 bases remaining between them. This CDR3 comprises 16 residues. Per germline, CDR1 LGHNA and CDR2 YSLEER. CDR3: CASSQETRPPAGELFF. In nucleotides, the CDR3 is TGCGCCAGCAGCCAAGAGACGAGACCACCTGCCGGGGAGCTGTTTTTT.

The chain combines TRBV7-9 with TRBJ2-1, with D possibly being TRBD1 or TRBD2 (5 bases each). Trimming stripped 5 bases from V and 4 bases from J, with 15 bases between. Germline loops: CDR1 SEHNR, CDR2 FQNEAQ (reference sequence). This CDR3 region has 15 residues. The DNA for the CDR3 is TGTGCCAGCAGCGCGTCGTTTGAGGGGTACAATGAGCAGTTCTTC. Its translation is CASSASFEGYNEQFF.

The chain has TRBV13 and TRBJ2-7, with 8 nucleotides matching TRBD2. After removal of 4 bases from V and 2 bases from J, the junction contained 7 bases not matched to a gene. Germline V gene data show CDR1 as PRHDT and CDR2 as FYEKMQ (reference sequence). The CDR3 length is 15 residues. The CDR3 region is CASSSQTSETYEQYF. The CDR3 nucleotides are TGTGCCAGCAGCTCCCAGACTAGCGAGACCTACGAGCAGTACTTC.

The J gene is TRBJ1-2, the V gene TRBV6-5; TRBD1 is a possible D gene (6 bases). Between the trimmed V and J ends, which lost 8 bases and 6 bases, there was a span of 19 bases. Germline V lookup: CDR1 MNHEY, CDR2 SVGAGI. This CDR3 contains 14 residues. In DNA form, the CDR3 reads TGTGCCAGCTGTGTCCGGGGGCAGGATGATGGCTACACCTTC. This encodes CASCVRGQDDGYTF.

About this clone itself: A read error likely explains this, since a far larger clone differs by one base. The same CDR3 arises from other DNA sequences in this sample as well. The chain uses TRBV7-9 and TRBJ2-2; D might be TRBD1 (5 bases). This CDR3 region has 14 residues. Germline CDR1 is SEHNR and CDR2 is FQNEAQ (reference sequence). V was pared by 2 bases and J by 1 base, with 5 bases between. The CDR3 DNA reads TGTGCCAGCAGCTTACAGGGGAACACCGGGGAGCTGTTTTTT. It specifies CASSLQGNTGELFF.

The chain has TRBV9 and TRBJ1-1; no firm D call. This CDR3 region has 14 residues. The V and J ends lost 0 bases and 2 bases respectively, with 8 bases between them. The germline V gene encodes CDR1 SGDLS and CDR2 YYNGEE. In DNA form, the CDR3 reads TGTGCCAGCAGCGTAGGAAGCCTAAACACTGAAGCTTTCTTT. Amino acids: CASSVGSLNTEAFF. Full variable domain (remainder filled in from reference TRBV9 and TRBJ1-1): DSGVTQTPKHLITATGQRVTLRCSPRSGDLSVYWYQQSLDQGLQFLIQYYNGEERAKGNILERFSAQQFPDLHSELNLSSLELGDSALYFCASSVGSLNTEAFFGQGTRLTVV.

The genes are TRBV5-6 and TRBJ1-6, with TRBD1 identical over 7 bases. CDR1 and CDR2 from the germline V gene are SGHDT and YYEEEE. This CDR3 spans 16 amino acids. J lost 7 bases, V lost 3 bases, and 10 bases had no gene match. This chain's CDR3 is CASSSSPGGNNSPLHF. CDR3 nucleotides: TGTGCCAGCAGCTCATCTCCAGGGGGAAACAATTCACCCCTCCACTTT.

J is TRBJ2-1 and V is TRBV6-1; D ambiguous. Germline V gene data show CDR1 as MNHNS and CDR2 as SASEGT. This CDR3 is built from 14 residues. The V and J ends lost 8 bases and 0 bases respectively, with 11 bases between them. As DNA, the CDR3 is TGTGCCAGCGGTGGAATTAGCTCCTACAATGAGCAGTTCTTC. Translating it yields CASGGISSYNEQFF.

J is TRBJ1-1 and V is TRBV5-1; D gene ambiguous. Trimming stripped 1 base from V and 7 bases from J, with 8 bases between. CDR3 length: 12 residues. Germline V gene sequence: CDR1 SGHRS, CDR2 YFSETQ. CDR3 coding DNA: TGCGCCAGCAGCTTGTGGGAAGGTGAAGCTTTCTTT. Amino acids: CASSLWEGEAFF.

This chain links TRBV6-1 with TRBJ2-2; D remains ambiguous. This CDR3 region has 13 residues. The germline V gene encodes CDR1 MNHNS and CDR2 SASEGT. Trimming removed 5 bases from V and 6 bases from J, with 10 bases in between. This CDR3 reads CASSLTRSGELFF. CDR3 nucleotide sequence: TGTGCCAGCAGTCTTACCCGTTCCGGGGAGCTGTTTTTT.

CDR3: CASSQEGTSGGPLGEQFF. The CDR3 DNA follows: TGCGCCAGCAGCCAAGAGGGGACTAGCGGGGGGCCCTTGGGTGAGCAGTTCTTC. The chain combines TRBV4-1 with TRBJ2-1; 15 bases match TRBD2. V was clipped by 0 bases and J by 9 bases; unmatched bases: 9. The V gene's germline CDR1 is MGHRA and CDR2 YSYEKL. The CDR3 has 18 residues.

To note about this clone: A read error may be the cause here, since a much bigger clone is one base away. CDR3: CALGQENSNQPQHF. CDR3 nucleotides: TGTGCCTTGGGACAGGAGAATAGCAATCAGCCCCAGCATTTT. The chain employs TRBV30 and TRBJ1-5, with 8 bases fitting TRBD1. Germline V gene data show CDR1 as GTSNPN and CDR2 as SVGIG (reference sequence). V was clipped by 7 bases and J by 0 bases; unmatched bases: 5. This CDR3 spans 14 amino acids.

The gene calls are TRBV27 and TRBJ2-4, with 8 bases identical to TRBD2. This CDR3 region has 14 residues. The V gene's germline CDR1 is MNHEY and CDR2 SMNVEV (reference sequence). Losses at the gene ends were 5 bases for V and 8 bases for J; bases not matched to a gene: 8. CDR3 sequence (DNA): TGTGCCAGCAGTCCACACGGGGGGGAGGACATTCAGTACTTC. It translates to CASSPHGGEDIQYF.

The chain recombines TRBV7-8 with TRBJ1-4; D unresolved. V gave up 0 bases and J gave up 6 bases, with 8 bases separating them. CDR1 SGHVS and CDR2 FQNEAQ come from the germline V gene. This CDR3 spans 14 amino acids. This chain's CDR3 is CASSLAHLDEKLFF. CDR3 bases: TGTGCCAGCAGCTTAGCTCACCTGGATGAAAAACTGTTTTTT.

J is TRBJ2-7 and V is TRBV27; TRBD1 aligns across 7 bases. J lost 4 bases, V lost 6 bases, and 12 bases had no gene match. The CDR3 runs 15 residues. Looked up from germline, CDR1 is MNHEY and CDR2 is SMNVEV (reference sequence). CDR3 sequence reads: CASSKTPGTVYEQYF. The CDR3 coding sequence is TGTGCCAGCAGCAAGACCCCAGGGACAGTTTACGAGCAGTACTTC.

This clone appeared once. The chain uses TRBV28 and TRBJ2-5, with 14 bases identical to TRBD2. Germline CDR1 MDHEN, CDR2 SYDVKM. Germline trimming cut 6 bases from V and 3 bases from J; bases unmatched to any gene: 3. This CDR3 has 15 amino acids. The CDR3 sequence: CASRRTSGGKETQYF. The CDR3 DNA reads TGTGCCAGCAGGAGGACTAGCGGGGGGAAAGAGACCCAGTACTTC.

The CDR3 sequence: CASSSETQYF. CDR3 coding DNA: TGTGCCAGCAGTTCGGAGACCCAGTACTTC. This chain uses TRBV28 with TRBJ2-5; D is uncertain. Germline V gene lookup returns CDR1 MDHEN and CDR2 SYDVKM. V lost 4 bases and J 5 bases, leaving 2 bases between the germline ends. The CDR3 is 10 amino acids.